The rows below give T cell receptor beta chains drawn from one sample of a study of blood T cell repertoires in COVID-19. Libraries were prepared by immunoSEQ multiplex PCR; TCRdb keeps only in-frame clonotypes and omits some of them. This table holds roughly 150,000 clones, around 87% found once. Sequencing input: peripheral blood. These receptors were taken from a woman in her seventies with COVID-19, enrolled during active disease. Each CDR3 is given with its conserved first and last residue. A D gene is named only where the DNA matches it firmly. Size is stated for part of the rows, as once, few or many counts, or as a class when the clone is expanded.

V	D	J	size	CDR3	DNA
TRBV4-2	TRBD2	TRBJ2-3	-	CASSQASGGTDTQYF	TGTGCCAGCAGCCAAGCTAGCGGGGGCACAGATACGCAGTATTTT
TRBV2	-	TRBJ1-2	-	CASNLRRWGYTF	TGTGCCAGCAACCTGCGGCGGTGGGGCTACACCTTC
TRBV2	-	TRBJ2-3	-	CASNYRQPTDTQYF	TGTGCCAGCAACTATCGACAGCCCACAGATACGCAGTATTTT
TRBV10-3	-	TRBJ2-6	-	CAISEISGAGANVLTF	TGTGCCATCAGTGAGATATCCGGGGCTGGGGCCAACGTCCTGACTTTC
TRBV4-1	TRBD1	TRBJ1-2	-	CASSQDWGDRRSYTF	TGCGCCAGCAGCCAAGATTGGGGGGACAGGAGGAGCTACACCTTC
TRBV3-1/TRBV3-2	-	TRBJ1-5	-	CASSQDVLQPQHF	TGTGCCAGCAGCCAAGATGTTTTACAGCCCCAGCATTTT
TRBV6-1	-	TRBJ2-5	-	CASSEGSLDLETQYF	TGTGCCAGCAGTGAAGGTTCCCTAGACCTAGAGACCCAGTACTTC
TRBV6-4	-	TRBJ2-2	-	CASSIEANTGELFF	TGTGCCAGCAGCATAGAAGCGAACACCGGGGAGCTGTTTTTT
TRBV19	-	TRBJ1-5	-	CASSSAMGQGNQPQHF	TGTGCCAGTAGCTCAGCAATGGGGCAGGGTAACCAGCCCCAGCATTTT
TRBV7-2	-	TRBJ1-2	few	CASSLFPGQHSGYTF	TGTGCCAGCAGCTTATTCCCAGGACAGCATTCTGGCTACACCTTC
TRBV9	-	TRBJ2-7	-	CASSPGGGGGGEQYF	TGTGCCAGCAGCCCCGGAGGTGGGGGAGGTGGCGAGCAGTACTTC
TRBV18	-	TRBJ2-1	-	CASSPLGGSLYNEQFF	TGTGCCAGCTCACCATTAGGGGGTTCCCTCTACAATGAGCAGTTCTTC
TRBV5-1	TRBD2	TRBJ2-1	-	CASSLRGDLSYNEQFF	TGCGCCAGCAGCCTGCGGGGGGACCTATCCTACAATGAGCAGTTCTTC
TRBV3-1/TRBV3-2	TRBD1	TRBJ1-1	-	CASSQGGQGMNTEAFF	TGTGCCAGCAGCCAGGGGGGACAGGGCATGAACACTGAAGCTTTCTTT
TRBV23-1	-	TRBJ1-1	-	CASTKTITNTEAFF	TGCGCCAGCACCAAGACAATTACGAACACTGAAGCTTTCTTT
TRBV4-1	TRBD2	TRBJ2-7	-	CASSQVMETSGVASYEQYF	TGCGCCAGCAGCCAAGTAATGGAGACTAGCGGGGTGGCATCCTACGAGCAGTACTTC
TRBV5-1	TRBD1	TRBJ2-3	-	CASSTGTDSTDTQYF	TGCGCCAGCAGCACGGGGACAGATAGCACAGATACGCAGTATTTT
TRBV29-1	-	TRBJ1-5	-	CSVEVSGGSNQPQHF	TGCAGCGTTGAAGTTAGCGGGGGTTCGAATCAGCCCCAGCATTTT
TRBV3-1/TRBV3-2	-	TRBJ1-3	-	CASSFRDSGNTIYF	TGTGCCAGCAGCTTCCGGGACTCTGGAAACACCATATATTTT
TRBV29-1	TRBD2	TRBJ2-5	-	CSVVRGDETQYF	TGCAGCGTTGTTCGGGGGGATGAGACCCAGTACTTC
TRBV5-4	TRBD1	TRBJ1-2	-	CASSPAGQGAGYGYTF	TGTGCCAGCAGCCCGGCGGGACAGGGGGCTGGCTATGGCTACACCTTC
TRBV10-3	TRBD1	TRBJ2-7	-	CAISDNAGQGAYEQYF	TGTGCCATCAGTGACAACGCAGGACAGGGGGCTTACGAGCAGTACTTC
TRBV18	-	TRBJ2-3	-	CASSPPIRGTDTQYF	TGTGCCAGCTCACCACCGATCAGGGGCACAGATACGCAGTATTTT
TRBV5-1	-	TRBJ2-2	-	CASRRGEGTGELFF	TGCGCCAGCAGGAGGGGGGAGGGCACCGGGGAGCTGTTTTTT
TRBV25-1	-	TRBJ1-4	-	CASSEGGATNEKLFF	TGTGCCAGCAGTGAAGGGGGGGCAACTAATGAAAAACTGTTTTTT
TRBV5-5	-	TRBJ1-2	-	CASSFGGYYGYTF	TGTGCCAGCAGCTTTGGGGGGTACTATGGCTACACCTTC
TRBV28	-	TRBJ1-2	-	CASRGGFNYGYTF	TGTGCCAGCCGCGGGGGTTTTAACTATGGCTACACCTTC